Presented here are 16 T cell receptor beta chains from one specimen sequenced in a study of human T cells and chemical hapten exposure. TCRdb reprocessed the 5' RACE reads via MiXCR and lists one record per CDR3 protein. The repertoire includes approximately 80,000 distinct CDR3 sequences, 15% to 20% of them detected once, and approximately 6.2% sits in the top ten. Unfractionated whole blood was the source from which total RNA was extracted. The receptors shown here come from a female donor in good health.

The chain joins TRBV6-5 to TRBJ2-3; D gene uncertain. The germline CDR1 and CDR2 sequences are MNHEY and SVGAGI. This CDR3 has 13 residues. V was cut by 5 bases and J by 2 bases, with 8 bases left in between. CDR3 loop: CASSKRITDTQYF. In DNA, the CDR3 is TGTGCCAGCAGTAAGCGCATCACAGATACGCAGTATTTT.

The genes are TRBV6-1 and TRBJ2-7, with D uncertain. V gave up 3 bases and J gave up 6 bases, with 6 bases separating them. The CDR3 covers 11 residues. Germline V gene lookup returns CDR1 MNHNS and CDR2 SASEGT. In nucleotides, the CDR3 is TGTGCCAGCAGTGACTACGGCGAGCAGTACTTC. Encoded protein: CASSDYGEQYF.

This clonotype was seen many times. In DNA, the CDR3 is TGTGCCAGCAGCCTAGGAGAGTGGGAGCAGTACTTC. Protein product: CASSLGEWEQYF. The chain couples TRBV3-1 to TRBJ2-7, with D unresolved. V was trimmed by 4 bases and J by 7 bases, leaving 11 bases between them. Germline loops: CDR1 LGHDT, CDR2 YNNKEL (reference sequence). The CDR3 loop spans 12 amino acids.

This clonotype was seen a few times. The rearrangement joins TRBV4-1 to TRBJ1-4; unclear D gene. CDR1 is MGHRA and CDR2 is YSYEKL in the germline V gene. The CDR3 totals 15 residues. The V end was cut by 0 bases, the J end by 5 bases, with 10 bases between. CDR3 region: CASSQDSGWNEKLFF. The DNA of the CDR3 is TGCGCCAGCAGCCAAGATTCGGGGTGGAATGAAAAACTGTTTTTT.

CDR3 region: CASSIGRNGANYNEQFF. As DNA, the CDR3 is TGTGCCAGTAGTATAGGTAGAAATGGGGCTAACTACAATGAGCAGTTCTTC. The chain employs TRBV19 and TRBJ2-1; D perhaps matches TRBD1 (5 bases). CDR3 size: 17 residues. Germline CDR1 is LNHDA and CDR2 is SQIVND (reference sequence). Trimming removed 1 base at V and 3 bases at J, with 16 bases between.

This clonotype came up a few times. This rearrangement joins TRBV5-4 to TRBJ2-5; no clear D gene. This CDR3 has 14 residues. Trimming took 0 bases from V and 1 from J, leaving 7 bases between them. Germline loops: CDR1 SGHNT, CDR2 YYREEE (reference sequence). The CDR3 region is CASSLDRFQETQYF. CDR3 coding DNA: TGTGCCAGCAGCTTGGATCGATTCCAAGAGACCCAGTACTTC.

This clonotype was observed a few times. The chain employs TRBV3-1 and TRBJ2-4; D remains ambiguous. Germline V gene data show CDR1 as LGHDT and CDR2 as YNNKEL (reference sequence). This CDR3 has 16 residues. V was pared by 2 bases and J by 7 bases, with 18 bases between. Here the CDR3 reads CASSQIDSSSGNIQYF. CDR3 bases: TGTGCCAGCAGCCAAATTGACTCCTCCTCTGGGAACATTCAGTACTTC.

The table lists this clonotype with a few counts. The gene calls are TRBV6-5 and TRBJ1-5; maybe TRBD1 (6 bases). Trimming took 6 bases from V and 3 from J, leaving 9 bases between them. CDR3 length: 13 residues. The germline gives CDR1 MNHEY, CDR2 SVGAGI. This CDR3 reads CASSTGSNQPQHF. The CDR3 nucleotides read TGTGCCAGCAGCACAGGGTCCAATCAGCCCCAGCATTTT.

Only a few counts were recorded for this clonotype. The CDR3 DNA sequence: TGTGCCAGCAGCCAAGGGACAGGGGTTGGCGGCTACACCTTC. Protein: CASSQGTGVGGYTF. The rearrangement joins TRBV6-5 to TRBJ1-2; 10 bases map to TRBD1. J lost 8 bases, V lost 6 bases, and 9 bases had no gene match. CDR1 MNHEY and CDR2 SVGAGI come from the germline V gene. This CDR3 is built from 14 residues.

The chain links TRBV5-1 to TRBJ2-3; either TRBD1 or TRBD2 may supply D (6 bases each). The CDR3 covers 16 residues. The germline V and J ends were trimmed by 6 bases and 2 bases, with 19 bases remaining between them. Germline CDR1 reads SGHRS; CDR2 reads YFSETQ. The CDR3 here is CASTLFKGGNTDTQYF. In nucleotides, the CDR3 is TGCGCCAGCACTCTTTTTAAAGGGGGGAACACAGATACGCAGTATTTT. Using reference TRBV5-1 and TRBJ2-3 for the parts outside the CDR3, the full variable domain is KAGVTQTPRYLIKTRGQQVTLSCSPISGHRSVSWYQQTPGQGLQFLFEYFSETQRNKGNFPGRFSGRQFSNSRSEMNVSTLELGDSALYLCASTLFKGGNTDTQYFGPGTRLTVL.

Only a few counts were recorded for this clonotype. This CDR3 reads CASSQMETGSKSPLHF. The CDR3 DNA is TGCGCCAGCAGCCAGATGGAGACAGGGTCTAAATCACCCCTCCACTTT. This sequence joins TRBV4-1 and TRBJ1-6; 7 bases are shared with TRBD1. Germline CDR1 MGHRA, CDR2 YSYEKL. The junction had 12 bases not matched to a gene; V was cut back by 3 bases and J by 10 bases. CDR3 length: 16 amino acids.

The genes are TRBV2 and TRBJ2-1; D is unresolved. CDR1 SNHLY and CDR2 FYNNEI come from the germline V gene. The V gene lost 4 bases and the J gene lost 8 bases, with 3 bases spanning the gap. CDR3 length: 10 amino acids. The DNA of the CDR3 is TGTGCCAGCAGTGTGGATGAGCAGTTCTTC. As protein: CASSVDEQFF.

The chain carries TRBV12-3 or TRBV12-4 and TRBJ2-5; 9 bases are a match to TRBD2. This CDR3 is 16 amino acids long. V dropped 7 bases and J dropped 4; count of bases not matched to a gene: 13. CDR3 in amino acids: CASTKEGSGSAETQYF. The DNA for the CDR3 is TGTGCCAGCACTAAGGAAGGTAGCGGGAGTGCAGAGACCCAGTACTTC.

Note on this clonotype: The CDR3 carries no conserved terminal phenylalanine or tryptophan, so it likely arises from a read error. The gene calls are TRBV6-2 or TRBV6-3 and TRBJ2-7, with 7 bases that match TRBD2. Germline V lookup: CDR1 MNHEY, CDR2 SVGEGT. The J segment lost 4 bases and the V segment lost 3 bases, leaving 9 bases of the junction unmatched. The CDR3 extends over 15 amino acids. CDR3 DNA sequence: TGTGCCAGCAGTTATTCGAGCGGGAAAACATACGAGCAGTACTTA. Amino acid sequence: CASSYSSGKTYEQYL.

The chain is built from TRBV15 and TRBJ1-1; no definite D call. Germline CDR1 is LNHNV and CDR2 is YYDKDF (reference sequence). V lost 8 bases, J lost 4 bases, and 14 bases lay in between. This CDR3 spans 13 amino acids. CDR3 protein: CATLKSIGTEAFF. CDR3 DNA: TGTGCCACCCTCAAGTCGATTGGCACTGAAGCTTTCTTT.

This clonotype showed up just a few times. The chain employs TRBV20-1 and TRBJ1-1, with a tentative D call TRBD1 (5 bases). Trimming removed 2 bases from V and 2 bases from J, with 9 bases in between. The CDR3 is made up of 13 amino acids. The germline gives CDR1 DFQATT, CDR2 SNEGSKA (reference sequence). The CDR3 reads CSARRRGNTEAFF. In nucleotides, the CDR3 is TGCAGTGCTAGAAGGAGGGGAAACACTGAAGCTTTCTTT.